This TCR beta chain came from a study of neurological immune-mediated disorders. The study, taken as a whole, reports: No CDR3 amino acid sequences were shared by expanded clones across subjects, suggesting private repertoires in all groups.

The cDNA came from 5'RACE with 10-nucleotide random UMIs. TCRdb passed the 5' RACE reads through MiXCR, listing each CDR3 protein once. The top ten hold roughly 6.8% of the sample, which has about 79,000 distinct CDR3 sequences, 12% to 15% seen once. Healthy controls were blood bank volunteers in Maryland, USA. 2 million PBMCs stored at -80 C were the source of the unsorted libraries. This clonotype has at least ten counts. What it recognizes is unknown. Sequencing was done on a sample of PBMCs. This TCR was recovered from a woman between 45 and 65 years old in good health.

CDR3 coding DNA: TGTGCCAGCAGCTCCATGCTGACAGGGAGTTACGAGCAGTACTTC. Translating it yields CASSSMLTGSYEQYF. V and J are TRBV11-2 and TRBJ2-7, with TRBD1 matching 7 bases. With 4 bases clipped from V and 4 bases from J, the junction kept 10 bases outside the gene matches. The CDR3 spans 15 residues. Germline lookup yields CDR1 SGHAT and CDR2 FQNNGV. Full variable domain (rest looked up from reference TRBV11-2 and TRBJ2-7): EAGVAQSPRYKIIEKRQSVAFWCNPISGHATLYWYQQILGQGPKLLIQFQNNGVVDDSQLPKDRFSAERLKGVDSTLKIQPAKLEDSAVYLCASSSMLTGSYEQYFGPGTRLTVT.